The T cell receptor (beta chain) described here comes from a study of cytomegalovirus exposure and HLA in healthy donors. The wider study: Caucasian-associated ancestry cluster membership applied to about 83% of about 370 genotyped donors.

Study results and limitations: Later genetic work tied a missense DCLRE1C variant to beta-chain V and J trimming. A later analysis reportedly found that, within productive TCRs, an Asian-associated ancestry cluster had fewer N-insertions than the mean observed across the approximately 660 donors.

A multiplex PCR was run with 60 Vbeta primers and 13 Jbeta primers. Clones were sequenced by immunoSEQ multiplex PCR, and TCRdb holds only the in-frame ones, with some missing. Among 200,000 to 250,000 clones listed, 60% to 80% were seen once. Details on this clone: Its antigen remains unknown.

The CDR3 loop spans 18 amino acids. Trimming stripped 0 bases from V and 4 bases from J, with 23 bases between. Germline V gene sequence: CDR1 SGHDT, CDR2 YYEEEE. J is TRBJ2-7 and V is TRBV5-6; D uncertain. Sequences were obtained from PBMCs. The receptor comes from a man younger than 35 in good health and CMV-seronegative. The DNA of the CDR3 is TGTGCCAGCAGCTTGGGAAGGCGGCTTCCGTTGGTTGGGTACGAGCAGTACTTC. Translation gives CASSLGRRLPLVGYEQYF.